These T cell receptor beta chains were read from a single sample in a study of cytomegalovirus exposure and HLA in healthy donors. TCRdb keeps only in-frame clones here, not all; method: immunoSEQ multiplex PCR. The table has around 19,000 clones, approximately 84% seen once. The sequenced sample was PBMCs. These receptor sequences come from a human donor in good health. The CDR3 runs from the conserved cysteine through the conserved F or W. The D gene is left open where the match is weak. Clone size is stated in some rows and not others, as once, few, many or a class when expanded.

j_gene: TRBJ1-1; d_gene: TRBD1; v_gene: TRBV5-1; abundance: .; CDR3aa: CASSQGQGGTEAFF; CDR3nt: TGCGCCAGCAGCCAAGGACAGGGAGGCACTGAAGCTTTCTTT
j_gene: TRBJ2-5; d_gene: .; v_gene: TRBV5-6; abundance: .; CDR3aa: CASSLFQREQYF; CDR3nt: TGTGCCAGCAGCTTGTTTCAAAGAGAGCAGTACTTC
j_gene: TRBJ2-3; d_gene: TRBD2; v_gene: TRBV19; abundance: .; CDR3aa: CASTTSGGVGDTQYF; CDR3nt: TGTGCCAGTACGACTAGCGGGGGTGTGGGAGATACGCAGTATTTT
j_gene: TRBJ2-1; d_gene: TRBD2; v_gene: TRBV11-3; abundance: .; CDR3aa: CASSLDSGRGGTMFF; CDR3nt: TGTGCCAGCAGCTTAGATTCGGGTCGGGGGGGGACCATGTTCTTC
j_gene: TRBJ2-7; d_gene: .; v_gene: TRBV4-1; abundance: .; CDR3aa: CASSQADSEREQYF; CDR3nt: TGCGCCAGCAGCCAAGCCGATTCCGAGCGTGAGCAGTACTTC
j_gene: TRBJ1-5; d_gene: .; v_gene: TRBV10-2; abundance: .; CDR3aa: CASSGGGSNSNQPQHF; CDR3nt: TGCGCCAGCAGTGGCGGGGGCTCGAATAGCAATCAGCCCCAGCATTTT
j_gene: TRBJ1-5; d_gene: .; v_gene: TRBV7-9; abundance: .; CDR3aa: CASSDDWQPQHF; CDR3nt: TGTGCCAGCAGCGACGACTGGCAGCCCCAGCATTTT
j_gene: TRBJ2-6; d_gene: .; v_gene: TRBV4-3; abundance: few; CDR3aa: CASSQDRSGSIGANVLTF; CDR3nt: TGCGCCAGCAGCCAAGATCGGTCAGGCAGCATTGGGGCCAACGTCCTGACTTTC
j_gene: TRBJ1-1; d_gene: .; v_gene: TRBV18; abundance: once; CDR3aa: CASSPDNGNTEAFF; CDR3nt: TGTGCCAGCTCACCGGACAACGGGAACACTGAAGCTTTCTTT
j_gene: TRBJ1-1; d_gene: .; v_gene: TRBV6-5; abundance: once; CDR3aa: CASSYSGLGATEAFF; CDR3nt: TGTGCCAGCAGTTACTCGGGTTTGGGGGCCACTGAAGCTTTCTTT
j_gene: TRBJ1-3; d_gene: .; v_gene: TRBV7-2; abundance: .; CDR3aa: CASSPGSRGNTIYF; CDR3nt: TGTGCCAGCAGCCCGGGGAGCCGGGGAAACACCATATATTTT
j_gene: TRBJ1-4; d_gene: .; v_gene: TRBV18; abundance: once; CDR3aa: CASSPVVTRTNEKLFF; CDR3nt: TGTGCCAGCTCTCCCGTCGTAACAAGAACTAATGAAAAACTGTTTTTT
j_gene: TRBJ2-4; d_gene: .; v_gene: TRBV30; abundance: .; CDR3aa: CAWSPRQILAKNIQYF; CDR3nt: TGTGCCTGGAGTCCCCGACAGATACTAGCCAAAAACATTCAGTACTTC
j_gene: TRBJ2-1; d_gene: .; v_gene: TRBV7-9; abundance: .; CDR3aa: CASSVVNEQFF; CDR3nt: TGTGCCAGCAGTGTCGTAAATGAGCAGTTCTTC
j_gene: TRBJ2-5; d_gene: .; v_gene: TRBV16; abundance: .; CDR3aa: CASSPTRSPTQETQYF; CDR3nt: TGTGCCAGCAGCCCCACCCGCAGTCCGACACAAGAGACCCAGTACTTC
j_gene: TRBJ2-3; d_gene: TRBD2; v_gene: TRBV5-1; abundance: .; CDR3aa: CASSYRLAEGTDTQYF; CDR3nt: TGCGCCAGCAGCTACCGACTAGCGGAAGGCACAGATACGCAGTATTTT
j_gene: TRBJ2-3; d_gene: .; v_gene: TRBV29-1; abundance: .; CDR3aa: CSVEDTTDTQYF; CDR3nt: TGCAGCGTGGAGGATACCACAGATACGCAGTATTTT
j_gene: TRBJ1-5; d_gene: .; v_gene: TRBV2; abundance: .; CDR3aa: CASIGEGNQPQHF; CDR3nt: TGTGCCAGCATCGGGGAAGGGAATCAGCCCCAGCATTTT
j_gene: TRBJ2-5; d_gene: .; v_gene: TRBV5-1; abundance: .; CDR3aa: CASSLAGFQETQYF; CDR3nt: TGCGCCAGCAGCTTGGCAGGGTTCCAAGAGACCCAGTACTTC